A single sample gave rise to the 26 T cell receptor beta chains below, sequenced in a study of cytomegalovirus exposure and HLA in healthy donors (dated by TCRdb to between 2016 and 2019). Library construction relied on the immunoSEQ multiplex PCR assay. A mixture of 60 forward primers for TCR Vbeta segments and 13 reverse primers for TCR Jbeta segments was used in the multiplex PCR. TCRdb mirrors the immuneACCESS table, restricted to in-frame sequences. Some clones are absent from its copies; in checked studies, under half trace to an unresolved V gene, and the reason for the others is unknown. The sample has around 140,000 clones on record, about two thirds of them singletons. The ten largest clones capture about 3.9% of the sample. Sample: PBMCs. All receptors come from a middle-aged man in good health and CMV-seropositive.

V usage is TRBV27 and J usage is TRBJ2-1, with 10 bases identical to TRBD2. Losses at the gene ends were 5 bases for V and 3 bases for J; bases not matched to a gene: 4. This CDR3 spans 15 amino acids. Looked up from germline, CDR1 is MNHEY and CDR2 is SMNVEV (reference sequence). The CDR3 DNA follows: TGTGCCAGCAGTCTAGCGGGGGCTTTCTACAATGAGCAGTTCTTC. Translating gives CASSLAGAFYNEQFF.

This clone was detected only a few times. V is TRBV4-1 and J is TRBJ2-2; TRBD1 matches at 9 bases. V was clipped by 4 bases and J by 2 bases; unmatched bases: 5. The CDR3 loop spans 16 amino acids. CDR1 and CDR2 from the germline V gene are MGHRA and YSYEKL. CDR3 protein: CASSRRTGDNTGELFF. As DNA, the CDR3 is TGCGCCAGCAGCCGAAGGACAGGGGATAACACCGGGGAGCTGTTTTTT.

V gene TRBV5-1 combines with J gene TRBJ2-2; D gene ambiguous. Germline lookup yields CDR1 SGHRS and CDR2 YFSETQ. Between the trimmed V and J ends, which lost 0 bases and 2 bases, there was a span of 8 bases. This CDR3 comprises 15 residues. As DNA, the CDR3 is TGCGCCAGCAGCTTGGTGGCCCTTAACACCGGGGAGCTGTTTTTT. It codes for CASSLVALNTGELFF.

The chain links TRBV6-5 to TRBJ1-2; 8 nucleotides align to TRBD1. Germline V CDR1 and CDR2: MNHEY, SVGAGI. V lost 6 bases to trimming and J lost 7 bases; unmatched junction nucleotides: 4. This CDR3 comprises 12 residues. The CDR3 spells CASRPTGAGYTF. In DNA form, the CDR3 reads TGTGCCAGCAGACCGACAGGGGCTGGCTACACCTTC.

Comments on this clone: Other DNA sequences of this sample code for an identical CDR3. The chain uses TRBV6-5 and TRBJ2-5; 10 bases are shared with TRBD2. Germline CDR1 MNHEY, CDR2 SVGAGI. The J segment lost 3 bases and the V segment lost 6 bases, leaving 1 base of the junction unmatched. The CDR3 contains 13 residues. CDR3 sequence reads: CASRAGGKETQYF. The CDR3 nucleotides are TGTGCCAGCAGAGCGGGGGGGAAAGAGACCCAGTACTTC.

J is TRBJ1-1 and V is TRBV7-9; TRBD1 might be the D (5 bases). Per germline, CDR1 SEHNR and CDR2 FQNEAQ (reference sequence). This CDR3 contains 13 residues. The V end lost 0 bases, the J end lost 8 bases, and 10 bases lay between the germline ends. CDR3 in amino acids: CASSLATVGEAFF. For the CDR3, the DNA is TGTGCCAGCAGCTTAGCGACAGTTGGGGAAGCTTTCTTT.

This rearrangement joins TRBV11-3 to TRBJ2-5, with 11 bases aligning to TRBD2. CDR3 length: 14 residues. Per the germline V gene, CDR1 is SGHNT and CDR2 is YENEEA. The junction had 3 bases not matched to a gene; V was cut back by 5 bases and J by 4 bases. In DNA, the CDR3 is TGTGCCAGCAGCCCTGGACTAGCGGGAGAGACCCAGTACTTC. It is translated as CASSPGLAGETQYF.

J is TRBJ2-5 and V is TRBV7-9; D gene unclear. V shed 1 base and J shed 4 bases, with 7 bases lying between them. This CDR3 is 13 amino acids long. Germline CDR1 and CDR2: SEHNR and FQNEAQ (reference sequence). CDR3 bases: TGTGCCAGCAGCTTAGGAGCCCGAGAGACCCAGTACTTC. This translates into CASSLGARETQYF.

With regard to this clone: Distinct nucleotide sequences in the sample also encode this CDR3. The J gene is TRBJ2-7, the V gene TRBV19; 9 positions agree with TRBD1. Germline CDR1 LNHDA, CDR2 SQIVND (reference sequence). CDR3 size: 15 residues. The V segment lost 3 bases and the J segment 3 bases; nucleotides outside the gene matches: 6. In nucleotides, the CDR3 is TGTGCCAGTAGTATCCCGGGACAGGGTATCTACGAGCAGTACTTC. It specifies CASSIPGQGIYEQYF.

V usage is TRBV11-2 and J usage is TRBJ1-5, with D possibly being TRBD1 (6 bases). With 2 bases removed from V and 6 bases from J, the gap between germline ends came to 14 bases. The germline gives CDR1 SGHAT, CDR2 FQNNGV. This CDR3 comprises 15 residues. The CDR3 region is CASSLRGGAAQPQHF. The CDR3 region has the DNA TGTGCCAGCAGCTTAAGGGGGGGGGCTGCTCAGCCCCAGCATTTT.

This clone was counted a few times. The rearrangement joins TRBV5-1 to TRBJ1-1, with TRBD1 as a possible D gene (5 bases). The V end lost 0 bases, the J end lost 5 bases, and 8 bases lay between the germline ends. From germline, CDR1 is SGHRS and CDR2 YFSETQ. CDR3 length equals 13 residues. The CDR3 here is CASSLEGRTEAFF. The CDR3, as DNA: TGCGCCAGCAGCTTGGAGGGGCGGACTGAAGCTTTCTTT.

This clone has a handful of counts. The CDR3: CASQAALSATNEKLFF. Written as DNA, the CDR3 is TGTGCCTCGCAGGCAGCCCTATCCGCAACTAATGAAAAACTGTTTTTT. The chain combines TRBV11-2 with TRBJ1-4; no firm D call. Germline values: CDR1 SGHAT, CDR2 FQNNGV. CDR3 length equals 16 residues. Trimming cost V 11 bases and J 0 bases, with 19 bases left between them. The full variable domain, rest sourced from reference TRBV11-2 and TRBJ1-4, is EAGVAQSPRYKIIEKRQSVAFWCNPISGHATLYWYQQILGQGPKLLIQFQNNGVVDDSQLPKDRFSAERLKGVDSTLKIQPAKLEDSAVYLCASQAALSATNEKLFFGSGTQLSVL.

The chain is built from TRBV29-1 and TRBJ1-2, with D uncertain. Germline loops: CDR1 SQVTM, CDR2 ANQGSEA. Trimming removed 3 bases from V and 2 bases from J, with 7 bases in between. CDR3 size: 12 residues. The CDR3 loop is CSVDQANYGYTF. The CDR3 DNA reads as TGCAGCGTTGATCAGGCCAACTATGGCTACACCTTC.

The CDR3 loop is CASSEGHYSGNTIYF. The DNA of the CDR3 is TGTGCCAGCAGCGAGGGACACTACTCTGGAAACACCATATATTTT. J is TRBJ1-3 and V is TRBV6-1; maybe TRBD1 (6 bases). V lost 6 bases, J lost 0 bases, and 12 bases lay in between. Germline loops: CDR1 MNHNS, CDR2 SASEGT. The CDR3 is 15 amino acids.

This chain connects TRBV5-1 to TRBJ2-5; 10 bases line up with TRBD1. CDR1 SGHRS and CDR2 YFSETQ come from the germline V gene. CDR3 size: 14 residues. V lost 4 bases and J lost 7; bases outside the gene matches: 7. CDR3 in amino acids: CASSPGQGGWTQYF. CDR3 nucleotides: TGCGCCAGCAGCCCAGGACAGGGGGGTTGGACCCAGTACTTC.

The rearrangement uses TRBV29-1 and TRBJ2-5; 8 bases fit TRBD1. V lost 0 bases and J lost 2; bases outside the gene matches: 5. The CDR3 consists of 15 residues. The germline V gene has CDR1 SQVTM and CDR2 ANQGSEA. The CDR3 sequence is CSVEDLQGAQETQYF. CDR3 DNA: TGCAGCGTTGAAGATCTTCAGGGGGCTCAAGAGACCCAGTACTTC.

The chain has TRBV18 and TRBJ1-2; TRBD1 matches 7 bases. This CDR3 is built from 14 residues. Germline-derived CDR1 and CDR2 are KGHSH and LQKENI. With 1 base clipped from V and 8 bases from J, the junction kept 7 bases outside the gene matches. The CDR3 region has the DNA TGTGCCAGCTCACCACGGGACAGTCAATTGGGCTACACCTTC. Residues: CASSPRDSQLGYTF. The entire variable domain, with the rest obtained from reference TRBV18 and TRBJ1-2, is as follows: NAGVMQNPRHLVRRRGQEARLRCSPMKGHSHVYWYRQLPEEGLKFMVYLQKENIIDESGMPKERFSAEFPKEGPSILRIQQVVRGDSAAYFCASSPRDSQLGYTFGSGTRLTVV.

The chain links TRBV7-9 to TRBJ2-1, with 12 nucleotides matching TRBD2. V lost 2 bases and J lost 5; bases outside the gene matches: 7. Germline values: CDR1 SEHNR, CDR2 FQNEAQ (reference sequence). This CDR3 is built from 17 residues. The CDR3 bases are TGTGCCAGCAGCTTACTACTAGCGGGAGGAGGGAACAATGAGCAGTTCTTC. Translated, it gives CASSLLLAGGGNNEQFF.

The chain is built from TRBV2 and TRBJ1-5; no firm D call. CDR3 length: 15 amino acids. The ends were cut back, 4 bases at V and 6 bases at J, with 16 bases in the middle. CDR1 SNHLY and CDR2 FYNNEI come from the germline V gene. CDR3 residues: CASSGARVVGQPQHF. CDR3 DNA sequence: TGTGCCAGCAGTGGGGCGAGGGTGGTAGGTCAGCCCCAGCATTTT.

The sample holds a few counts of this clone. Written as DNA, the CDR3 is TGCGCCAGCAGTGGCCAGGCGAACACTGAAGCTTTCTTT. Its translation: CASSGQANTEAFF. The V and J genes are TRBV10-1 and TRBJ1-1, with D uncertain. Trimming removed 4 bases from V and 1 base from J, with 7 bases in between. Germline V CDR1 and CDR2: WNHNN, SYGVQD (reference sequence). The CDR3 loop spans 13 amino acids.

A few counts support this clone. The CDR3 spells CASSLNPPGTANYGYTF. In DNA, the CDR3 is TGTGCCAGCAGCTTAAACCCCCCGGGGACAGCTAACTATGGCTACACCTTC. The rearrangement links TRBV7-3 to TRBJ1-2; TRBD1 aligns across 7 bases. CDR1 and CDR2 from the germline V gene are SGHTA and FQGTGA. This CDR3 has 17 amino acids. The V segment lost 1 base and the J segment 0 bases; nucleotides outside the gene matches: 8.

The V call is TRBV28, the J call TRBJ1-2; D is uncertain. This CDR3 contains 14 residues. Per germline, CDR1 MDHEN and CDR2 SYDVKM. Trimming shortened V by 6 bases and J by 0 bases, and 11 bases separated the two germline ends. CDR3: CASSPGVSNYGYTF. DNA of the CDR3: TGTGCCAGCAGCCCAGGTGTTTCTAACTATGGCTACACCTTC.

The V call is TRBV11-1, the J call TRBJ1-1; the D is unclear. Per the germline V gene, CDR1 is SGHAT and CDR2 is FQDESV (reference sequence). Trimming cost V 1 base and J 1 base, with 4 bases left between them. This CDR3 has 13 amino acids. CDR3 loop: CASSLGENTEAFF. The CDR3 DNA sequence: TGTGCCAGCAGCTTAGGAGAGAACACTGAAGCTTTCTTT.

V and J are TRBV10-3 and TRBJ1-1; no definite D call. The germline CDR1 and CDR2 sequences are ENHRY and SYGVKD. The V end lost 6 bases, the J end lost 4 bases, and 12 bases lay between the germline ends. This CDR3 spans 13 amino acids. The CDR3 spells CAIRGAVSTEAFF. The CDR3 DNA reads TGTGCCATCAGGGGAGCTGTAAGCACTGAAGCTTTCTTT.

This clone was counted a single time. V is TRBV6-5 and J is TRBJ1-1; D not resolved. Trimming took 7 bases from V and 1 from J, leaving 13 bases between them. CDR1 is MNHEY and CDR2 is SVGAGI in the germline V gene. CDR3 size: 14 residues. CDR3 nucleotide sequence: TGTGCCAGCACCCAACGGGTGGCGAACACTGAAGCTTTCTTT. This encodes CASTQRVANTEAFF.

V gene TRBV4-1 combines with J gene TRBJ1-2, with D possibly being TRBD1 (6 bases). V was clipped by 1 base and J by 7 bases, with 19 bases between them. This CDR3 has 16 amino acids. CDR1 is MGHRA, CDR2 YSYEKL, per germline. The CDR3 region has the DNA TGCGCCAGCAGCCAAGGTTCGCGATCGACAGGACTTGGCTACACCTTC. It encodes CASSQGSRSTGLGYTF.